This TCR beta chain was recorded in a study of T cell repertoires in cytomegalovirus infection. Overall study context: Newly reported HLA-C-restricted and thoroughly characterized HLA-B-restricted CMV epitopes were employed. Public TCR beta signatures indicated both CMV infection and matching HLA type. Study observations and caveats: Cumulated frequencies of public TCR beta families served to identify carriers of CMV plus the relevant HLA. In two of eight donors, the top clonotype was HLA-C-restricted CMV-specific.

On this clonotype: Its specificity is unknown.

TCRdb itself ran the reads through MiXCR, one entry per CDR3 protein. The sample lists 360,000 or so distinct CDR3 sequences; approximately 35% were seen once. Germline CDR1 is LNHNV and CDR2 is YYDKDF (reference sequence). Trimming stripped 2 bases from V and 8 bases from J, with 16 bases between. The CDR3 has 15 amino acids. Sequencing was performed on cultured PBMCs, taken from culture after CMV antigen stimulation. The TCR was taken from a human donor in good health (CMV status not recorded). Some clones in this sample may be carry-over from other donors' samples. J is TRBJ2-1 and V is TRBV15, with D maybe TRBD1 (6 bases). CDR3 nucleotides: TGTGCCACCAGCAGATCATACAGGGAAATCGATGAGCAGTTCTTC. Amino acids: CATSRSYREIDEQFF.